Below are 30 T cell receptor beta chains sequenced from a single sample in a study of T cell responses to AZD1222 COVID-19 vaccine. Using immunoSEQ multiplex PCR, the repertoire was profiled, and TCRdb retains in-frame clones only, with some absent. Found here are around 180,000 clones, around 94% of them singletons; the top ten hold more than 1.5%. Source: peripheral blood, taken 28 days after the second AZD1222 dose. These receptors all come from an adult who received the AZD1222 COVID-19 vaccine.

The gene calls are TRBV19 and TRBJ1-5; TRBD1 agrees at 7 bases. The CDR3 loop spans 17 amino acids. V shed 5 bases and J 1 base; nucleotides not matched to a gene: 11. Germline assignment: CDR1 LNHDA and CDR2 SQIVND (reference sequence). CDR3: CASSSLGGQESNQPQHF. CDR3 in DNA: TGTGCCAGTAGTTCCCTGGGAGGACAGGAAAGCAATCAGCCCCAGCATTTT.

The CDR3 sequence: CASSPTSGIYNEQFF. For the CDR3, the DNA is TGTGCCAGCAGCCCAACTAGCGGGATATACAATGAGCAGTTCTTC. V usage is TRBV3-1 (or the pseudogene TRBV3-2) and J usage is TRBJ2-1; TRBD2 aligns across 10 bases. CDR1 and CDR2 from the germline V gene are LGHDT and YNNKEL (reference sequence). V lost 4 bases and J lost 4; bases outside the gene matches: 4. CDR3 length: 15 residues.

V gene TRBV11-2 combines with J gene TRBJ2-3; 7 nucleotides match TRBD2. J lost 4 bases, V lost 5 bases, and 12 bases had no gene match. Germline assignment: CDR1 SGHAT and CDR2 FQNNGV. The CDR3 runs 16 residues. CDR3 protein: CASSPRASGVADTQYF. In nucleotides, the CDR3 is TGTGCCAGCAGCCCAAGGGCGAGCGGGGTGGCAGATACGCAGTATTTT. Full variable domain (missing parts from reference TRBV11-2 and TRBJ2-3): EAGVAQSPRYKIIEKRQSVAFWCNPISGHATLYWYQQILGQGPKLLIQFQNNGVVDDSQLPKDRFSAERLKGVDSTLKIQPAKLEDSAVYLCASSPRASGVADTQYFGPGTRLTVL.

In DNA form, the CDR3 reads TGTGCCAGCAGAGTACACTCAGGGACGCTAAACACTGAAGCTTTCTTT. It specifies CASRVHSGTLNTEAFF. This chain links TRBV9 with TRBJ1-1; weak D call: TRBD1 (5 bases). Germline V lookup: CDR1 SGDLS, CDR2 YYNGEE. With 5 bases removed from V and 2 bases from J, the gap between germline ends came to 19 bases. There are 16 residues in the CDR3.

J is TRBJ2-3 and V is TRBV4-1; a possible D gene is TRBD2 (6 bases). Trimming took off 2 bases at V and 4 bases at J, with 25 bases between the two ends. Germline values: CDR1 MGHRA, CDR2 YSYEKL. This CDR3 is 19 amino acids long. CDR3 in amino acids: CASSQFPWVPGAVPDTQYF. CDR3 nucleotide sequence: TGCGCCAGCAGCCAATTCCCCTGGGTCCCGGGAGCGGTCCCAGATACGCAGTATTTT.

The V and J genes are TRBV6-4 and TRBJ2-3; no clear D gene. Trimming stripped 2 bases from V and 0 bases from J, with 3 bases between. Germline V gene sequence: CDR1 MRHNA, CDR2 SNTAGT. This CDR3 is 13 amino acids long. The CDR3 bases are TGTGCCAGCAGTGACGGGAGCACAGATACGCAGTATTTT. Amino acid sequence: CASSDGSTDTQYF.

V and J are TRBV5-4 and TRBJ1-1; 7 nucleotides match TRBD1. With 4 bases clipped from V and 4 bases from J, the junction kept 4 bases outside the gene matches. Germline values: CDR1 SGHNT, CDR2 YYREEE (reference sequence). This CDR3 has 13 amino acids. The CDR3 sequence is CASSRDRFTEAFF. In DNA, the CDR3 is TGTGCCAGCAGCCGGGACAGATTCACTGAAGCTTTCTTT.

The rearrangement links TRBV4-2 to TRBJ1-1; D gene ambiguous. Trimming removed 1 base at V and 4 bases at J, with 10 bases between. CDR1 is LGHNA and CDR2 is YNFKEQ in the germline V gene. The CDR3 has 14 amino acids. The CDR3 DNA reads TGTGCCAGCAGCCAAGTAAAGAGAGGCACTGAAGCTTTCTTT. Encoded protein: CASSQVKRGTEAFF.

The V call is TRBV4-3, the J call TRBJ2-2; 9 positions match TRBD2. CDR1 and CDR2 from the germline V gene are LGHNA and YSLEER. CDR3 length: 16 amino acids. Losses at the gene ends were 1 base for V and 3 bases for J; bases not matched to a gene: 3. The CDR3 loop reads CASSQVAGGHTGELFF. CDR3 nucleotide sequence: TGCGCCAGCAGCCAAGTCGCGGGGGGGCACACCGGGGAGCTGTTTTTT.

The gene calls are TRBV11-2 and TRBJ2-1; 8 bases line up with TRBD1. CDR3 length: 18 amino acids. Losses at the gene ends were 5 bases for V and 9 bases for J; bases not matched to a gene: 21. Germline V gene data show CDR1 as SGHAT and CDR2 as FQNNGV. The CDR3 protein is CASSLDRGFLSGGGEQFF. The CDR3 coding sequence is TGTGCCAGCAGCCTCGACAGGGGTTTTCTAAGCGGAGGGGGTGAGCAGTTCTTC.

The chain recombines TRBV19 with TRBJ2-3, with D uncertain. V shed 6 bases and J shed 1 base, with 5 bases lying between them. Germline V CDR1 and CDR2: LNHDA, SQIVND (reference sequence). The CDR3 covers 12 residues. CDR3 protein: CASSFGTDTQYF. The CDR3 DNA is TGTGCCAGTAGCTTCGGCACAGATACGCAGTATTTT.

The CDR3 sequence: CASSKLIKRDYSYNEQFF. CDR3 coding DNA: TGTGCCAGCAGCAAACTCATTAAACGGGACTACTCCTACAATGAGCAGTTCTTC. The chain employs TRBV27 and TRBJ2-1, with 7 bases aligning to TRBD2. The CDR3 is 18 amino acids. Trimming removed 6 bases from V and 0 bases from J; junction bases left unmatched: 14. Germline loops: CDR1 MNHEY, CDR2 SMNVEV (reference sequence).

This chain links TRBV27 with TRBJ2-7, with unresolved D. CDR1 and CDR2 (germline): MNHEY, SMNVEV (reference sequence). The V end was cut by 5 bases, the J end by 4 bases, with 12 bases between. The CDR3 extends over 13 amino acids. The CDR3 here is CASSPLTEYEQYF. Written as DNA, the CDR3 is TGTGCCAGCAGTCCCTTGACGGAATACGAGCAGTACTTC.

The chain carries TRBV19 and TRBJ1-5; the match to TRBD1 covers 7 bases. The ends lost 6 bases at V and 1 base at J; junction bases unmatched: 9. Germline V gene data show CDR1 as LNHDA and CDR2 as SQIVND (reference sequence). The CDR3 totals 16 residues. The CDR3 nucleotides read TGTGCCAGTAGCCCGACAGGGTCAACAAGCAATCAGCCCCAGCATTTT. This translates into CASSPTGSTSNQPQHF.

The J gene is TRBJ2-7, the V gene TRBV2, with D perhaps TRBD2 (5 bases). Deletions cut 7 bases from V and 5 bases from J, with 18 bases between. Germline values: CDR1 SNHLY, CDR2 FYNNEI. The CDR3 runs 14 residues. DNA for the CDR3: TGTGCCAGCAACGAGGGAGTATACGGGAACGAGCAGTACTTC. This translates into CASNEGVYGNEQYF.

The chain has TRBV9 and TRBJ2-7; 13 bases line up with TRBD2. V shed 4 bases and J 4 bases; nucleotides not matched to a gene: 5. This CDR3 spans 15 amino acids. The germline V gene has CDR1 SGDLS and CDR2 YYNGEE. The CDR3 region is CASSLTSGGSYEQYF. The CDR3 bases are TGTGCCAGCAGCTTGACTAGCGGGGGGTCGTACGAGCAGTACTTC. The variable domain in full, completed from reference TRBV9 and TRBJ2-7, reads DSGVTQTPKHLITATGQRVTLRCSPRSGDLSVYWYQQSLDQGLQFLIQYYNGEERAKGNILERFSAQQFPDLHSELNLSSLELGDSALYFCASSLTSGGSYEQYFGPGTRLTVT.

The CDR3 DNA is TGCGCCAGCAGCTCGGGGATTCTAGCGAACTATGGCTACACCTTC. Protein sequence: CASSSGILANYGYTF. The rearrangement joins TRBV5-1 to TRBJ1-2; D not certain. CDR3 size: 15 residues. Germline CDR1 reads SGHRS; CDR2 reads YFSETQ. Deletions cut 3 bases from V and 2 bases from J, with 14 bases between.

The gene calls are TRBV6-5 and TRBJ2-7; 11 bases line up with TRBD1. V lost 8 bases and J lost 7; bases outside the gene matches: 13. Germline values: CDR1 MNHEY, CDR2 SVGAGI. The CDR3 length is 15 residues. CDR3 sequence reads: CASQEPGQGVWEQYF. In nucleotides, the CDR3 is TGTGCCAGCCAAGAACCGGGACAGGGGGTGTGGGAGCAGTACTTC.

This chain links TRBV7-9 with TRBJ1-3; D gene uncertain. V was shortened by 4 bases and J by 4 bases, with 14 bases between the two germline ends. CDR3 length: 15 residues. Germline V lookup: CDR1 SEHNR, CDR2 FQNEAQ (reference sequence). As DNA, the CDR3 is TGTGCCAGCAGCTCGGGGATAAACAAAGGAAACACCATATATTTT. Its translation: CASSSGINKGNTIYF.

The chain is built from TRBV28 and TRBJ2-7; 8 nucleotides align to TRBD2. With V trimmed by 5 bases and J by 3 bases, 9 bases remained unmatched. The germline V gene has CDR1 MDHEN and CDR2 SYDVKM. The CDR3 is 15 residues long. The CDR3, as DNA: TGTGCCAGCAGTCCCGGGGTAGCGGGAAGCTACGAGCAGTACTTC. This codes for CASSPGVAGSYEQYF.

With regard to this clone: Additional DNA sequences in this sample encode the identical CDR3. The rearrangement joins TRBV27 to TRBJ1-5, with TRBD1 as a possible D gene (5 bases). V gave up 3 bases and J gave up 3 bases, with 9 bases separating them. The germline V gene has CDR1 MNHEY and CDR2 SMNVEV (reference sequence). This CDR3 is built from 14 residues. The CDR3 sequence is CASSFRGSNQPQHF. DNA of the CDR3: TGTGCCAGCAGTTTCCGGGGCTCCAATCAGCCCCAGCATTTT.

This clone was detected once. The CDR3 DNA is TGTGCCAGCAGCTTGCGTCTAGCGGGAGTCACAGATACGCAGTATTTT. Translating it yields CASSLRLAGVTDTQYF. The chain combines TRBV5-6 with TRBJ2-3, with 10 bases aligning to TRBD2. The CDR3 is 16 residues long. Germline V gene data show CDR1 as SGHDT and CDR2 as YYEEEE. The ends lost 1 base at V and 2 bases at J; junction bases unmatched: 4.

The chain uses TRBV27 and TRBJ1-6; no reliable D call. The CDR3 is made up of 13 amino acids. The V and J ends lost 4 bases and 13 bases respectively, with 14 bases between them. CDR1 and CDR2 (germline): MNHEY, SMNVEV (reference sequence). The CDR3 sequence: CASSSYSMGPLHF. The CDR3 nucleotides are TGTGCCAGCAGTTCCTACTCAATGGGGCCCCTCCACTTT.

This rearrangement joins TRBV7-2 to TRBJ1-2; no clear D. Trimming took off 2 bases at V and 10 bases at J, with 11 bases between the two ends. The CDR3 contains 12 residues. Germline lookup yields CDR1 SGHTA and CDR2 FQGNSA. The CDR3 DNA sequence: TGTGCCAGCAGCTTATCAGGTTTGGACTACACCTTC. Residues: CASSLSGLDYTF. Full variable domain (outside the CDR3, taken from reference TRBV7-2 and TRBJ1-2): GAGVSQSPSNKVTEKGKDVELRCDPISGHTALYWYRQSLGQGLEFLIYFQGNSAPDKSGLPSDRFSAERTGGSVSTLTIQRTQQEDSAVYLCASSLSGLDYTFGSGTRLTVV.

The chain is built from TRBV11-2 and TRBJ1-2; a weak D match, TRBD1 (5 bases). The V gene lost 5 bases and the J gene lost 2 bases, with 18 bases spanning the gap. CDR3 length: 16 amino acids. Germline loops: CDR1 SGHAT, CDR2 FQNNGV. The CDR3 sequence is CASSPGRDHPNYGYTF. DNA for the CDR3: TGTGCCAGCAGCCCCGGCCGGGACCATCCGAACTATGGCTACACCTTC.

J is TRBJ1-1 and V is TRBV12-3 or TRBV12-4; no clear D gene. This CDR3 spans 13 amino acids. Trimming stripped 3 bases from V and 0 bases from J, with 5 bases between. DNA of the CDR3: TGTGCCAGCAGTTTTGCAGTGAACACTGAAGCTTTCTTT. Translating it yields CASSFAVNTEAFF.

The CDR3 DNA follows: TGCGCCAGCAGTGAGCACAGGGAAGTCCCCAAGCAGTTCTTC. This translates into CASSEHREVPKQFF. This chain joins TRBV10-1 and TRBJ2-1; D is perhaps TRBD1 (6 bases). Germline CDR1 and CDR2: WNHNN and SYGVQD (reference sequence). Deletions cut 2 bases from V and 11 bases from J, with 16 bases between. The CDR3 is made up of 14 amino acids.

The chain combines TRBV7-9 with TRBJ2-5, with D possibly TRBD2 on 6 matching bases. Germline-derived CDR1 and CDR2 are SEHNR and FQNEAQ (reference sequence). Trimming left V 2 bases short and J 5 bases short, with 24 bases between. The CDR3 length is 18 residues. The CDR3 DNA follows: TGTGCCAGCAGCTTAATGCCGGGAGAGACAGATTTCTACGAGACCCAGTACTTC. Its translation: CASSLMPGETDFYETQYF.

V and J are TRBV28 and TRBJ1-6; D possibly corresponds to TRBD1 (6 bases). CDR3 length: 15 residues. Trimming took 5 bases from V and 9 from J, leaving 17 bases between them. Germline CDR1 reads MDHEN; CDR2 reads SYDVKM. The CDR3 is CASSPSTGKTSPLHF. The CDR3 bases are TGTGCCAGCAGTCCGAGTACAGGGAAAACTTCACCCCTCCACTTT.

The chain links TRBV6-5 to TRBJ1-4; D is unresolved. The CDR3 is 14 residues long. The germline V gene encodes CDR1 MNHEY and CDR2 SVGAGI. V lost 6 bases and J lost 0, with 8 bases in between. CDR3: CASRRPATNEKLFF. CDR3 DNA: TGTGCCAGCAGGAGACCTGCAACTAATGAAAAACTGTTTTTT.